This T cell receptor beta chain derives from a study of cytomegalovirus exposure and HLA in healthy donors (dated by TCRdb to 2016 to 2017). For context, the study as a whole: In an earlier analysis of some 550 of the donors, roughly 300 Gb of sequence data and 120 million or so unique TCR beta sequences from roughly 190 million T cells were reported. Using immunosequencing, the study profiled T cell repertoires from 500 to 800 subjects and related those repertoires to cytomegalovirus serostatus. In a later analysis, previously published TCR beta repertoires from about 640 donors were re-analyzed and high-resolution HLA genotyping was added so that TCR occurrence patterns could be studied. Rather than drawing on any new phenotypic data, the later analysis identified candidate immune exposures from TCR beta sequences and the way those sequences occurred across donors. Donor age, sex, ethnicity and CMV serostatus were collected together with the repertoire data. Approximately 310 gigabases of sequencing data and approximately 93 million unique TCR sequences were included in an early release covering roughly 600 HLA-typed donors. An earlier analysis of fewer than 750 of the donors used high-throughput TCR beta sequencing to judge whether each TCR beta V gene segment behaved as functional or pseudogenic. A separate validation cohort of more than 100 different subjects was used in addition to the 666-subject first cohort. To predict cytomegalovirus infection status, the study brought together high-throughput TCR immunosequencing, statistical association of individual TCRs with disease status, and machine learning. Because of strong linkage in the cohort, roughly five DR-DQ haplotypes were treated as single units for association and clustering. All discovery cohort repertoires had been generated using a single sequencing platform. Typing coverage differed by locus: A, B, C, DRB1 and DQB1 were typed in roughly 620-640 donors, DQA1 in 522, DPA1 in around 600, and DPB1 in around 440. The study was designed to test whether signatures of past pathogen exposure could be identified by cataloging public T cell receptors. Among about 410 genotyped donors of the cohort, an average of around 240,000 unique TCR beta nucleotide sequences was sequenced per donor, of which approximately 18% were non-productive. Genome-wide SNP genotypes for about 60% of the roughly 700 donors were used in a later genetic analysis, which treated that subset as a discovery cohort. Class I and class II HLA loci were covered by the typing at four-digit resolution. The genetic ancestry cluster associated with self-reported Caucasian donors included around 76% of the 398 genotyped donors. Overall study outcomes, separate from this receptor: According to a later genetic analysis, donors in an Asian-associated ancestry cluster had fewer N-insertions in productive TCRs than the roughly 670-donor mean. Immune exposure information for the cohort was limited to CMV serostatus. A group of highly shared sequence variants was considered likely to be a technical artifact of the sequencing pipeline. Correlated functional status among segregating V segments might be attributable to linkage disequilibrium, but an unknown experimental factor could not be ruled out. HLA typing was unavailable for some donors at each locus, so association tests used only the typed subset. A later analysis associated some 17,000 TCR beta sequences with specific HLA alleles at a false discovery rate of 0.05. Most CMV-associated TCR beta chains appeared to be HLA-restricted in a later analysis, and the HLA associations seemed to be driven largely by CMV exposure. In a later analysis, TCR association rates were found to vary across HLA loci, with the most associated TCRs seen for DRB1 alleles and the fewest for HLA-C alleles. Most TCR sequences were seen in very few donors, while some public TCRs were found in many individuals. Roughly uniform sequencing depth across donors was assumed in presence/absence analyses, although this assumption may not hold. Strong co-occurrence of HLA alleles, especially DR and DQ, made assigning TCR associations to individual alleles difficult. Because the 87-base-pair reads could not distinguish some IMGT-functional V segments, including TRBV6-2 and TRBV6-3, those segments were excluded. In vitro tests confirmed that a few of the cytomegalovirus-associated TCR beta chains recognize cytomegalovirus antigens. The study listed 170 or so TCR beta chains as associated with cytomegalovirus. Compared with equally common non-associated chains, HLA-associated TCR beta chains in a later analysis were more clonally expanded and had lower generation probabilities. A later analysis reported that several top co-occurrence clusters appeared linked to parvovirus B19, influenza, CMV and Epstein-Barr virus. A further reported finding was that TCR beta sequences accurately predicted the HLA-A and HLA-B alleles for most subjects in the first cohort. In a later genetic analysis, a missense DCLRE1C variant was associated with V-gene and J-gene trimming of TCR beta chains, and the association was replicated in an independent cohort. The cohort was sequenced for TCR beta chains only, and without alpha or paired-chain data the features that could be detected were limited. An earlier analysis of around 600 of the donors showed that most TCR beta V segments appeared in productive rearrangements either about 87% or about 30% of the time, which broadly matched IMGT annotations. The earlier analysis of 587 of the donors excluded about 16 rarely observed V segments, including chromosome 9 orphons, because counts were too low. The classifier was reported to diagnose cytomegalovirus status with high specificity and sensitivity in both the original cohort and the validation cohort. It was suggested by the authors that the approach could potentially be generalized to other disease states and immunological phenotypes.

The germline V gene provides CDR1 MRHNA and CDR2 SNTAGT. The CDR3 measures 15 amino acids from cysteine to phenylalanine. Left in the record is the CDR3 DNA by itself, 45 bases read in frame from the first base. Trimming accounts for 0 bases at V and 7 bases at J, while the number of junction bases matched to no gene is 8. Library creation used the immunoSEQ multiplex PCR assay. A mixture of 60 forward primers for TCR Vbeta segments and 13 reverse primers for TCR Jbeta segments was used in the multiplex PCR. Amplification of the CDR3 region of rearranged TCR beta genes was performed with a multiplex PCR assay on genomic DNA. Amplified TCR beta libraries were sequenced as 87-base-pair reads on the Illumina HiSeq System. The original pipeline was this. In a later analysis, some 80 million unique TCR beta chains were counted across the approximately 620 repertoires, and roughly 11 million of these chains were shared by at least two donors. A nearest-neighbor algorithm error-corrected the raw reads and collapsed the reads into unique sequences, merging closely related sequences to remove PCR and sequencing errors. CDR3 sequences were aligned to IMGT reference sequences to assign V, D and J gene segments. For a sequence to be retained, a match of at least six nucleotides to both a V gene segment and a J gene segment was required. A rearrangement counted as productive if the CDR3 had no stop codons and remained in frame with V and J, and every other rearrangement counted as non-productive. Following IMGT convention, CDR3 was defined as the stretch from the second conserved V-encoded cysteine up to the conserved J-encoded phenylalanine. The earlier analysis of 450 to 750 of the donors excluded any sequence lacking an unambiguous match to a single V gene segment. An earlier analysis of fewer than 750 of the donors called V segments functional above 56.7% productive rearrangements and segregating when the between-donor standard deviation exceeded 5%. A statistical classification framework was built to diagnose cytomegalovirus status from the catalog of TCR beta chain sequences. A later analysis assigned V and J genes by comparing TCR nucleotide sequences with IMGT/GENE-DB human TR gene sequences. The TCRdist pipeline was used in a later analysis to assign CDR3 sequences and most-parsimonious VDJ recombination scenarios. A later analysis defined each TCR beta chain by its CDR3 amino acid sequence plus V-gene family, and excluded reads lacking a unique V-gene family. A later analysis removed roughly 590 highly shared, low-generation-probability nucleotide sequences to deal with suspected cross-contamination and a sequencing artifact. For each public chain, a later analysis derived a clonal expansion index from normalized ranks of inferred template counts within each repertoire. Generation probabilities in a later analysis came from a VDJ recombination model fitted to out-of-frame rearrangements, and those results were checked against IGoR. Hypergeometric tests were used in a later analysis to score TCR-TCR, TCR-HLA and TCR-CMV co-occurrence, with a repertoire-size bias correction applied to the TCR pairs. To estimate false discovery rates, a later analysis permuted the HLA or CMV assignments 20 times. In a later analysis, co-occurring TCRs were grouped using DBSCAN, with TCRdist sequence similarity added in when clustering inside HLA-allele-positive subsets. Repertoires with fewer than 30,000 or more than 120,000 public chains, plus five repertoires with anomalous nucleotide sharing, were excluded from co-occurrence clustering. In TCRdb, the immuneACCESS table is reduced to in-frame sequences with V and J assigned. These tables do not hold every clone; where another copy was compared, an unresolved V gene accounts for under half, and the others remain unexplained. The V and J calls and clone size were taken over from that table, and D and trimming were inferred from the DNA. The table for this sample lists 110,000 to 150,000 clones; around three quarters of them were counted only once. The ten largest clonotypes hold 6.8% of the sample.

This clone was seen just once. Its antigen is unknown. Qualities for individual bases were not recorded, and no much larger clone is one base off. In total, fewer than 750 healthy bone marrow donors made up the cohort. At the time of sampling, every cohort member was nominally healthy, though immune exposures that went unrecorded were likely present. The donor was CMV seropositive and belonged to the group of 270 or so seropositive cohort members. A peripheral blood sample was provided by each donor, and peripheral blood mononuclear cells were used for TCR beta sequencing. The Qiagen DNeasy Blood Extraction Kit was used to extract genomic DNA from the blood cell samples.

The sequenced sample was PBMCs. The TCR originated in a man aged 40-55 years in good health and CMV-seropositive. Here the chain combines TRBV6-4 and TRBJ1-2; TRBD1 agrees with 7 junctional bases. The DNA is TGTGCCAGCAGTGACTCCTTCGAGGGGGCGAGTGGCTACACCTTC. The translation is CASSDSFEGASGYTF.